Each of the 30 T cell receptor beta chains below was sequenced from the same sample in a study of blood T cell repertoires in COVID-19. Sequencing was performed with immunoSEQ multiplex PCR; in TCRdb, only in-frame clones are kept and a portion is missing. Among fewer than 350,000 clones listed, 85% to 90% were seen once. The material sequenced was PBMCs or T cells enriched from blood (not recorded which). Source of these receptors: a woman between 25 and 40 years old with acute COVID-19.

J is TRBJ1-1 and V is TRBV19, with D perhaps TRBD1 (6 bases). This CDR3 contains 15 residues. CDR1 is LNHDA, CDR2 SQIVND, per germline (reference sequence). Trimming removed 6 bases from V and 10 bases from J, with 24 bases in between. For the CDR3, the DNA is TGTGCCAGTAGCATCGCCCACAGGGAACTGACCGGAGCTTTCTTT. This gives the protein CASSIAHRELTGAFF. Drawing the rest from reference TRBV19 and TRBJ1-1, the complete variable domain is DGGITQSPKYLFRKEGQNVTLSCEQNLNHDAMYWYRQDPGQGLRLIYYSQIVNDFQKGDIAEGYSVSREKKESFPLTVTSAQKNPTAFYLCASSIAHRELTGAFFGQGTRLTVV.

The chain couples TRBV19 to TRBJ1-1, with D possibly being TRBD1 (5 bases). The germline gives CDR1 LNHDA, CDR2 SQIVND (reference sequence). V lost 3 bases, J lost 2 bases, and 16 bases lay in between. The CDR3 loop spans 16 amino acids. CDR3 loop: CASSMRLDSRNTEAFF. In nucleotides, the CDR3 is TGTGCCAGTAGTATGCGGCTCGACAGCCGAAACACTGAAGCTTTCTTT.

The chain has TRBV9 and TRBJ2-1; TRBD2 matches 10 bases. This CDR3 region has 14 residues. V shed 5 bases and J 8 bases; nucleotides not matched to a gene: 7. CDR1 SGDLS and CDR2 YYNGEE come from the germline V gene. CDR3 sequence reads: CASRGASGSDEQFF. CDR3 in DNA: TGTGCCAGCAGGGGAGCTAGCGGGAGCGATGAGCAGTTCTTC.

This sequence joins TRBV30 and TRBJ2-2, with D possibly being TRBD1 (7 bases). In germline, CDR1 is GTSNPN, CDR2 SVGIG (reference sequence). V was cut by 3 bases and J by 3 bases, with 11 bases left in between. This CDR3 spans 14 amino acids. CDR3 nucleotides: TGTGCCTGGAGCGGGGGACAGTACACCGGGGAGCTGTTTTTT. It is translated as CAWSGGQYTGELFF.

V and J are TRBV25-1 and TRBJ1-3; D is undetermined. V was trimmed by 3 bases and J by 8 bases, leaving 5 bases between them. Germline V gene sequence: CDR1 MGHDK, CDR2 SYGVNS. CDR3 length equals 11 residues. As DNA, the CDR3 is TGTGCCAGCAGTGAGAGTTACACCATATATTTT. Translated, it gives CASSESYTIYF.

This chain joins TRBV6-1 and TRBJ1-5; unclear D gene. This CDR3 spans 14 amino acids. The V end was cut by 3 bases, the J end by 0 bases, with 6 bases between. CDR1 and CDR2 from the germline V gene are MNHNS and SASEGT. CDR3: CASSDSYSNQPQHF. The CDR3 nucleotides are TGTGCCAGCAGTGACAGTTATAGCAATCAGCCCCAGCATTTT.

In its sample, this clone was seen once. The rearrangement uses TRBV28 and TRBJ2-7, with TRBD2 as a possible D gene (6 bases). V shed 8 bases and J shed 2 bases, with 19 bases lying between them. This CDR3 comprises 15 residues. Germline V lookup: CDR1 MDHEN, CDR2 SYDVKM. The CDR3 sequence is CASGAGTGYPYEQYF. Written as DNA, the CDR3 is TGTGCCAGCGGGGCGGGAACGGGATACCCCTACGAGCAGTACTTC.

The CDR3 nucleotides read TGTGCCAGCAGCGTAGGGGCCTCCACTAGCGCTATTTCCTACGAGCAGTACTTC. Its protein is CASSVGASTSAISYEQYF. This chain connects TRBV9 to TRBJ2-7; 7 nucleotides line up with TRBD2. CDR3 size: 18 residues. Germline-derived CDR1 and CDR2 are SGDLS and YYNGEE. Trimming took 0 bases from V and 1 from J; bases not matched to a gene: 13.

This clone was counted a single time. The chain's CDR3 is CASSLGAGERNEQFF. In nucleotides, the CDR3 is TGTGCCAGCAGTTTGGGGGCGGGAGAAAGGAATGAGCAGTTCTTC. V and J are TRBV27 and TRBJ2-1; maybe TRBD2 (7 bases). V lost 3 bases and J lost 7, with 16 bases in between. The V gene's germline CDR1 is MNHEY and CDR2 SMNVEV (reference sequence). The CDR3 length is 15 residues.

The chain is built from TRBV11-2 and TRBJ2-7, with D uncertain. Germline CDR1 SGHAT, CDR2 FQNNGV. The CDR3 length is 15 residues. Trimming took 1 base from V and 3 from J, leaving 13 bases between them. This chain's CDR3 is CASSLAPGHFYEQYF. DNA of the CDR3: TGTGCCAGCAGCTTAGCACCGGGTCACTTCTACGAGCAGTACTTC.

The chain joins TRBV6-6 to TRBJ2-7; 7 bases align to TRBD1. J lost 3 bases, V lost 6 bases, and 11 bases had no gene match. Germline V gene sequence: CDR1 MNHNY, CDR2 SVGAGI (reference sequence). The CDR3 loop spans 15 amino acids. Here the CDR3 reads CASSTPRTGNYEQYF. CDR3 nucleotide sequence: TGTGCCAGCAGCACCCCCAGGACAGGCAACTACGAGCAGTACTTC.

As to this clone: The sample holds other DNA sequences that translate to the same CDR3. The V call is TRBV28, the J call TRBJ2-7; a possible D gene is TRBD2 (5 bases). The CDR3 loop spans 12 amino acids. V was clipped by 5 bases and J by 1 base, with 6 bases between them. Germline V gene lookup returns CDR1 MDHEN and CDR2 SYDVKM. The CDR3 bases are TGTGCCAGCAGTCCGGGGTCCTACGAGCAGTACTTC. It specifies CASSPGSYEQYF.

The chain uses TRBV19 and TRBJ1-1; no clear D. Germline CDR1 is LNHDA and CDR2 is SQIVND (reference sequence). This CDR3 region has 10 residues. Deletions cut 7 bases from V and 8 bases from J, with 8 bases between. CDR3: CASKSGEAFF. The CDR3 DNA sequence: TGTGCCAGTAAATCGGGGGAAGCTTTCTTT.

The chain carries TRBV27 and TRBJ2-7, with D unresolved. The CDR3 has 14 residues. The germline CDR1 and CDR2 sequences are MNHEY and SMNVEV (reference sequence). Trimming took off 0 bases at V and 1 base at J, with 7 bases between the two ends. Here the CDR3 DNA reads TGTGCCAGCAGTTTATCTGGCACGTCCTACGAGCAGTACTTC. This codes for CASSLSGTSYEQYF.

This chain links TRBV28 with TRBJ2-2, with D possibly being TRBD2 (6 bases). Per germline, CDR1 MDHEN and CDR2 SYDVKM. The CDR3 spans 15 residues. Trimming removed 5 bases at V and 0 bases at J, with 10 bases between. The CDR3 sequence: CASSGTSANTGELFF. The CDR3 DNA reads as TGTGCCAGCAGTGGGACTTCCGCGAACACCGGGGAGCTGTTTTTT.

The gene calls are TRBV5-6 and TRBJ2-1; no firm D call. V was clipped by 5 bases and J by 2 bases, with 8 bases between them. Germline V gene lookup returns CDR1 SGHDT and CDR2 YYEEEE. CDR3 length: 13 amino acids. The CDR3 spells CASRRQAYNEQFF. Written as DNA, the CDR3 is TGTGCCAGCAGGCGCCAGGCCTACAATGAGCAGTTCTTC.

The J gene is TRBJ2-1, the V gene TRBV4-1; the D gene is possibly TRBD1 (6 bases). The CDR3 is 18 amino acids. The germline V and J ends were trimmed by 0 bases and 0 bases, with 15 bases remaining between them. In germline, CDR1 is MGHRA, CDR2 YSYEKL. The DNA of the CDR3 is TGCGCCAGCAGCCAAGAAAAGGGGGTTTACGACTCCTACAATGAGCAGTTCTTC. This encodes CASSQEKGVYDSYNEQFF.

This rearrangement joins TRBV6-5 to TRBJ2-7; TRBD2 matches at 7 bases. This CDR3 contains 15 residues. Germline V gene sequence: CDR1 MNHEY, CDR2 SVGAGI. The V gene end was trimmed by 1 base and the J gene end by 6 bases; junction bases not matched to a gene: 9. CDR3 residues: CASSYLAGAGLEQYF. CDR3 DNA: TGTGCCAGCAGTTACTTGGCGGGAGCGGGGCTCGAGCAGTACTTC.

The CDR3 spells CASSGLNEQYF. DNA of the CDR3: TGCGCCAGCAGTGGCCTAAACGAGCAGTACTTC. The chain employs TRBV10-1 and TRBJ2-7; no definite D call. CDR1 is WNHNN, CDR2 SYGVQD, per germline (reference sequence). CDR3 size: 11 residues. V was pared by 4 bases and J by 5 bases, with 6 bases between.

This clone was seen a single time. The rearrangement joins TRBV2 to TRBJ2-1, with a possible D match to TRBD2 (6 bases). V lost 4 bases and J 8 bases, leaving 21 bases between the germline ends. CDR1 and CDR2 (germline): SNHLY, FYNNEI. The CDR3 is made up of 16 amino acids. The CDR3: CASSVMSGPIPDEQFF. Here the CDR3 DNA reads TGTGCCAGCAGTGTTATGAGCGGGCCGATCCCCGATGAGCAGTTCTTC.

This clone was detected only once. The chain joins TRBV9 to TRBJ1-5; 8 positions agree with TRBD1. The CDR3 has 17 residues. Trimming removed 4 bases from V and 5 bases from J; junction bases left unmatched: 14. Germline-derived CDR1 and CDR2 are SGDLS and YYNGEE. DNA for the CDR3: TGTGCCAGCAGCCGAGACAGGGGAGTTATAATGGATCAGCCCCAGCATTTT. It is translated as CASSRDRGVIMDQPQHF.

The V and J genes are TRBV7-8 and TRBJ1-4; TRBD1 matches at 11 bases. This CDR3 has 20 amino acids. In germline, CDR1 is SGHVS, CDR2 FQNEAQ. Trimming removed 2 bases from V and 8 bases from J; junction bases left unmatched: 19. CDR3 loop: CASSLTFHTGTGGGVEKLFF. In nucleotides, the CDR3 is TGTGCCAGCAGCTTAACTTTTCACACCGGGACAGGGGGAGGAGTGGAAAAACTGTTTTTT.

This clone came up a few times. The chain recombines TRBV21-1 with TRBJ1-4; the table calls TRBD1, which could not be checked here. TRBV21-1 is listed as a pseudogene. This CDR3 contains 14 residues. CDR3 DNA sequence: TGTGCCAGCGGGACCGGACAGGGAGGGGAAAAACTGTTTTTT. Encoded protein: CASGTGQGGEKLFF.

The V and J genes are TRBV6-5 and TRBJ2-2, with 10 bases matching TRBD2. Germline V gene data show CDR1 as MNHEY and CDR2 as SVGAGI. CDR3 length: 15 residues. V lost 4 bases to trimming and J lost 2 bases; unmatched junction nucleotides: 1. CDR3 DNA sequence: TGTGCCAGCAGTTGGACTAGCGGAAACACCGGGGAGCTGTTTTTT. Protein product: CASSWTSGNTGELFF.

Written as DNA, the CDR3 is TGTGCCAGCACTAGCGGGAGTCGCGATGAGCAGTTCTTC. This translates into CASTSGSRDEQFF. The chain has TRBV9 and TRBJ2-1, with 10 positions matching TRBD2. CDR3 length: 13 residues. Per the germline V gene, CDR1 is SGDLS and CDR2 is YYNGEE. V shed 6 bases and J 8 bases; nucleotides not matched to a gene: 5.

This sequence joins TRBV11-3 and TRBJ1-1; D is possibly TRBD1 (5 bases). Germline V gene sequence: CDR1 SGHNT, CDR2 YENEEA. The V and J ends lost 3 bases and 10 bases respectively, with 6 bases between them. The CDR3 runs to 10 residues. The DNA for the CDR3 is TGTGCCAGCAGCTTGCAGGGAGCTTTCTTT. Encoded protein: CASSLQGAFF.

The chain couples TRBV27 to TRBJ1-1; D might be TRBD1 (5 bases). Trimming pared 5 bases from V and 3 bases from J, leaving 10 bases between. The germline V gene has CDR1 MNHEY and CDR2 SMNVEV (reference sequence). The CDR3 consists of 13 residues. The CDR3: CASSPPGDTEAFF. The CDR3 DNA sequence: TGTGCCAGCAGTCCCCCGGGGGACACTGAAGCTTTCTTT.

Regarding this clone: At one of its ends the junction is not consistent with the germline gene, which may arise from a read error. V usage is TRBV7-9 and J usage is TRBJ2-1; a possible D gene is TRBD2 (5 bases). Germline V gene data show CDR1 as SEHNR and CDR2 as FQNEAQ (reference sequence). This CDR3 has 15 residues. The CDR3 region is CASSLAGNQYNEQFF. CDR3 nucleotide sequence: TGTGCCAGCAGCCTAGCCGGGAATCAATACAATGAGCAGTTCTTC.

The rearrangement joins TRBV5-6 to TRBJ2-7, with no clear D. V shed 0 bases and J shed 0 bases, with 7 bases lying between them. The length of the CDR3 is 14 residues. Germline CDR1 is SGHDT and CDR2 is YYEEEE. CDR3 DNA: TGTGCCAGCAGCTTGGACGGTAGCTCCTACGAGCAGTACTTC. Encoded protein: CASSLDGSSYEQYF.

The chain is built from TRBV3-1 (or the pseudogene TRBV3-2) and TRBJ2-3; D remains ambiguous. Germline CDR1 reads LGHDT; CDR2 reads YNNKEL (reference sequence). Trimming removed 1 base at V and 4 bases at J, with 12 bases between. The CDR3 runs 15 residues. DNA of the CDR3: TGTGCCAGCAGCCAAGTGTCACTGCACGCAGATACGCAGTATTTT. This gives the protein CASSQVSLHADTQYF.